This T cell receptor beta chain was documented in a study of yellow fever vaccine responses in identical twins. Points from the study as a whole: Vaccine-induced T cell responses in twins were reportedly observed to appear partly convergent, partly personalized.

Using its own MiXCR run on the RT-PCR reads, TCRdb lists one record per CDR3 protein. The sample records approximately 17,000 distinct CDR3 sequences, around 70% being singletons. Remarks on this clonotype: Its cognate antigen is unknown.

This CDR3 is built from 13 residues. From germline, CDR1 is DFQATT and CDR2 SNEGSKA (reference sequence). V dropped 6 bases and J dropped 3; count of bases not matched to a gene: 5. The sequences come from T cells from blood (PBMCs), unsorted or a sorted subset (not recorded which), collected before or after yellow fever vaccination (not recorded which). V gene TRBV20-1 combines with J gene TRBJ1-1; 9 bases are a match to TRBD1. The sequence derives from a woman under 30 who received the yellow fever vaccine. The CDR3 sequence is CSAPGQGHTEAFF. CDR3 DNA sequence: TGCAGTGCCCCGGGACAGGGTCACACTGAAGCTTTCTTT.